The sequence of this T cell receptor beta chain was determined in a study of blood T cells in healthy people across ages. At the level of the study: Roughly one uniquely barcoded beta molecule per two T cells was captured. Study results and caveats: Percentage of naive T cells showed a strong correlation with TCR beta diversity.

Primers used in a second PCR of roughly 6 to 11 cycles were a sample-barcoded 5' primer and a J-beta primer mix. Via MiXCR, TCRdb re-called the 5' RACE reads, giving one row per CDR3 protein. The sample lists 650,000 to 1,000,000 distinct CDR3 sequences; roughly 40% were seen once. The people who gave samples were healthy Caucasians from Russia, aged roughly 6 to 100. Every donor provided roughly 10 milliliters of peripheral blood. This CDR3 region has 16 residues. With V trimmed by 4 bases and J by 5 bases, 10 bases remained unmatched. Concerning this clonotype itself: The antigen is undetermined.

The clonotype was recovered from a man younger than 35 in good health. This chain uses TRBV12-3 or TRBV12-4 with TRBJ2-3; TRBD2 agrees at 9 bases. The specimen sequenced was blood. This chain's CDR3 is CASSSTGASGEDTQYF. For the CDR3, the DNA is TGTGCCAGCAGTTCCACGGGGGCTAGCGGGGAAGATACGCAGTATTTT.